This entry lists 8 T cell receptor beta chains sequenced from one sample in a study of spatial heterogeneity in lung cancer. Study-wide points: It was found that expanded intratumoral alpha and beta TCR counts tracked tumor mutation counts.

TCRdb itself ran the 5' RACE reads through MiXCR, one entry per CDR3 protein. The repertoire consists of 4,500 to 6,000 distinct CDR3 sequences, with around 4.8% occurring once and the leading ten covering around 25%. Time point denoted: sample taken at primary tumor resection. The antigens of these receptors remain unknown. The sequenced sample was lung tumor tissue, obtained at surgery. These receptors were taken from a male donor with early-stage non-small cell lung cancer.

A word on this clonotype: Because the library targeted alpha chains, this beta chain is an off-target read whose size means little. The V call is TRBV28, the J call TRBJ2-7, with TRBD2 matching 11 bases. Trimming took 2 bases from V and 7 from J; bases not matched to a gene: 10. The CDR3 has 16 residues. Looked up from germline, CDR1 is MDHEN and CDR2 is SYDVKM. CDR3: CASSLIGGLAEGEQYF. The CDR3 coding sequence is TGTGCCAGCAGTTTAATTGGGGGACTAGCGGAGGGGGAGCAGTACTTC.

This clonotype was recorded at least ten times. This beta chain was picked up by a library intended for alpha chains and is off target, so its count carries little meaning. The genes are TRBV27 and TRBJ1-3; 9 bases line up with TRBD1. After removal of 5 bases from V and 2 bases from J, the junction contained 4 bases not matched to a gene. The CDR3 extends over 15 amino acids. Germline V CDR1 and CDR2: MNHEY, SMNVEV (reference sequence). CDR3 protein: CASSPWDRAGNTIYF. The CDR3, as DNA: TGTGCCAGCAGTCCTTGGGACAGGGCTGGAAACACCATATATTTT.

Comment on this clonotype: In this CDR3 the conserved last residue, phenylalanine or tryptophan, is missing, so a read error is likely. A library prepared for alpha chains yielded this beta chain as an off-target read; its size is of little meaning. This sequence joins TRBV11-3 and TRBJ2-1; TRBD2 is a possible D gene (5 bases). This CDR3 contains 14 residues. V lost 5 bases and J 4 bases, leaving 12 bases between the germline ends. Germline lookup yields CDR1 SGHNT and CDR2 YENEEA. The CDR3 loop is CASSPREVYNEQFL. CDR3 in DNA: TGTGCCAGCAGCCCCCGGGAAGTTTACAATGAGCAGTTCTTA.

Notes on this clonotype: This beta chain is an off-target read within a library intended for alpha chains, so its frequency means little. J is TRBJ2-2 and V is TRBV7-2, with TRBD2 matching over 11 bases. This CDR3 is 17 amino acids long. V shed 5 bases and J 2 bases; nucleotides not matched to a gene: 7. CDR1 is SGHTA, CDR2 FQGNSA, per germline. CDR3 DNA sequence: TGTGCCAGCAGCCCGGAAGGACTAGCGGGTAACACCGGGGAGCTGTTTTTT. This codes for CASSPEGLAGNTGELFF. Full variable domain (missing parts from reference TRBV7-2 and TRBJ2-2): GAGVSQSPSNKVTEKGKDVELRCDPISGHTALYWYRQSLGQGLEFLIYFQGNSAPDKSGLPSDRFSAERTGGSVSTLTIQRTQQEDSAVYLCASSPEGLAGNTGELFFGEGSRLTVL.

In the case of this clonotype: This beta chain represents an off-target read in a library built for alpha chains; its size is of limited meaning. The V gene is TRBV4-2, the J gene TRBJ2-5; the D gene is possibly TRBD1 (5 bases). Germline CDR1 is LGHNA and CDR2 is YNFKEQ. V lost 4 bases and J 5 bases, leaving 17 bases between the germline ends. There are 15 residues in the CDR3. The CDR3 nucleotides read TGTGCCAGCAGCCCAGGTCCAGGGTTTCACGAGACCCAGTACTTC. Translated: CASSPGPGFHETQYF.

This clonotype was detected only once. A much larger clone is a single base away; this may be a read error. A library prepared for alpha chains yielded this beta chain as an off-target read; its size is of little meaning. V gene TRBV12-3 or TRBV12-4 combines with J gene TRBJ2-1; 7 positions match TRBD2. The last part of the DNA fits TRBJ2-7 better; the J call may be wrong. The CDR3 sequence is 15 residues long. As DNA, the CDR3 is TGTGCCAGCAAGTCCAGGCTAGCGGTATACAATGAGCAGTACTTC. This encodes CASKSRLAVYNEQYF.

There are many counts of this clonotype. This beta chain is a stray read from a library made for alpha chains; its abundance is not meaningful. The chain joins TRBV4-2 to TRBJ1-1, with unresolved D. The CDR3 covers 12 residues. Trimming pared 0 bases from V and 8 bases from J, leaving 7 bases between. The germline gives CDR1 LGHNA, CDR2 YNFKEQ. CDR3 sequence: CASSQDGIEAFF. CDR3 nucleotide sequence: TGTGCCAGCAGCCAAGATGGGATCGAAGCTTTCTTT.

This clonotype was picked up many times. This beta chain is an off-target read within a library intended for alpha chains, so its frequency means little. In DNA, the CDR3 is TGTGCCAGCAGCGAACCTAGGACAGGGGATGAAAAACTGTTTTTT. It is translated as CASSEPRTGDEKLFF. The chain carries TRBV25-1 and TRBJ1-4; 9 nucleotides agree with TRBD1. The CDR3 totals 15 residues. J gave up 6 bases and V 6 bases, and 8 bases lay outside the gene matches. Germline values: CDR1 MGHDK, CDR2 SYGVNS.